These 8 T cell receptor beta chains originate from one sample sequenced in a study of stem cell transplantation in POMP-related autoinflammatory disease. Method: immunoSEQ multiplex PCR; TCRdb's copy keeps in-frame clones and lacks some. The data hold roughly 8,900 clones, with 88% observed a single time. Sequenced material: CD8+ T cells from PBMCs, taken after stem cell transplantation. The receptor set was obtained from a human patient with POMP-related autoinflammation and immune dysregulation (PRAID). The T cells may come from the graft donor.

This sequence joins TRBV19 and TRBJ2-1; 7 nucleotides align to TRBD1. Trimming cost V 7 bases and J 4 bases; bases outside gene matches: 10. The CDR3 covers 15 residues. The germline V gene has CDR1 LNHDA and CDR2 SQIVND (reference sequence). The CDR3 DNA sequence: TGTGCCAGTACTAGGGACAGAGGACTTTACAATGAGCAGTTCTTC. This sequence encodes CASTRDRGLYNEQFF. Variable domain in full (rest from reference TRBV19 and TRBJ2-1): DGGITQSPKYLFRKEGQNVTLSCEQNLNHDAMYWYRQDPGQGLRLIYYSQIVNDFQKGDIAEGYSVSREKKESFPLTVTSAQKNPTAFYLCASTRDRGLYNEQFFGPGTRLTVL.

CDR3 in DNA: TGTGCCAGCAGCGACGGACGGCGTAGGTACGAGCAGTACGTC. It translates to CASSDGRRRYEQYV. The chain links TRBV11-2 to TRBJ2-7, with no clear D. In germline, CDR1 is SGHAT, CDR2 FQNNGV. The ends were cut back, 5 bases at V and 4 bases at J, with 15 bases in the middle. This CDR3 is built from 14 residues.

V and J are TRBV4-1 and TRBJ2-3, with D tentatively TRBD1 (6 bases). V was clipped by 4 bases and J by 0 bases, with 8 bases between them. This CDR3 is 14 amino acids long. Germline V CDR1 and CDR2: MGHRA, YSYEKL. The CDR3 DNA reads TGCGCCAGCAGCCCGCAGGGGAGCACAGATACGCAGTATTTT. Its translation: CASSPQGSTDTQYF.

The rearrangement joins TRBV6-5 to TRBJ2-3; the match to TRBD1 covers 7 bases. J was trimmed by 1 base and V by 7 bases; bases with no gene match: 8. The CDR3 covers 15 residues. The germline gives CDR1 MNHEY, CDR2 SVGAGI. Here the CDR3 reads CASTRDRAGTDTQYF. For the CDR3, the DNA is TGTGCCAGCACCCGAGACAGGGCTGGCACAGATACGCAGTATTTT.

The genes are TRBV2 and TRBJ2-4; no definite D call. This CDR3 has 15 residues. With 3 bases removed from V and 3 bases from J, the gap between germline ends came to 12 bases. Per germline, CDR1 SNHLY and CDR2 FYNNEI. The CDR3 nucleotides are TGTGCCAGCAGTGAGAATGGGCGGAGCAAAAACATTCAGTACTTC. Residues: CASSENGRSKNIQYF. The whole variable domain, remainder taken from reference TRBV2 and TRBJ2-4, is EPEVTQTPSHQVTQMGQEVILRCVPISNHLYFYWYRQILGQKVEFLVSFYNNEISEKSEIFDDQFSVERPDGSNFTLKIRSTKLEDSAMYFCASSENGRSKNIQYFGAGTRLSVL.

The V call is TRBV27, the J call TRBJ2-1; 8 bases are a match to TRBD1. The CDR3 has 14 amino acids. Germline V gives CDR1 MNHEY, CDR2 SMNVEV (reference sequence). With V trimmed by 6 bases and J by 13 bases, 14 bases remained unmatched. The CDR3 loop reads CASRNIIDRGHQFF. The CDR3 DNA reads TGTGCCAGCAGAAATATTATCGACAGGGGACATCAGTTCTTC.

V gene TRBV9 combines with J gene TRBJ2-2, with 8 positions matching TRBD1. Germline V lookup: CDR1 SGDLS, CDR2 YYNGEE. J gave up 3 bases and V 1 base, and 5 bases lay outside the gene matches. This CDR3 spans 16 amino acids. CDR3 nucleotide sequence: TGTGCCAGCAGCGTACAGGGGGCGATTGACACCGGGGAGCTGTTTTTT. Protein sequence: CASSVQGAIDTGELFF.

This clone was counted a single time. CDR3 nucleotides: TGTGCCAGCAGCCTTAGAGGGACCTATAATTCACCCCTCCACTTT. This sequence encodes CASSLRGTYNSPLHF. The rearrangement joins TRBV11-2 to TRBJ1-6; D unclear. The CDR3 runs 15 residues. Germline V lookup: CDR1 SGHAT, CDR2 FQNNGV. V dropped 5 bases and J dropped 2 bases, with 10 bases sitting between them.